The clone carrying this TCR beta chain has only one observation. Its antigen is as yet unknown. This record comes from a study of OX40 agonist ivuxolimab in advanced cancers. Findings of the study overall: Expanded clones were, on average, more numerous among CD8+ T cells than CD4+.

Only in-frame clones appear in the TCRdb table, and some are missing; sequencing was by immunoSEQ multiplex PCR. The data contain 99,000 or so clones, around 94% of them singletons. The CDR3 has 14 amino acids. The germline V gene has CDR1 MNHNY and CDR2 SVGAGI (reference sequence). Trimming stripped 5 bases from V and 5 bases from J, with 13 bases between. The V call is TRBV6-6, the J call TRBJ2-1; D possibly corresponds to TRBD2 (5 bases). The clonotype comes from an adult with an advanced solid tumor such as melanoma, head and neck, liver or kidney cancer. The sample consisted of CD4+ or CD8+ T cells sorted from blood, taken in a trial of the OX40 agonist ivuxolimab. The CDR3 protein is CASSTWGDDNEQFF. CDR3 DNA: TGTGCCAGCAGTACCTGGGGAGACGACAATGAGCAGTTCTTC.